This paragraph reports one T cell receptor (beta chain). What it binds is not known. Sample-barcoded 5' priming and a J-beta primer mix drove a second PCR of roughly 6 to 12 cycles. TCRdb re-called the 5' RACE reads through MiXCR, storing one row per CDR3 protein. Of about 380,000 distinct CDR3 sequences in the sample, roughly half were seen once. The sample comes from a study of blood T cells in healthy people across ages. Study-level information: About one barcoded TCR beta cDNA was captured per two T cells.

Broader study findings: Researchers deemed the diversity estimates from one million T cells underestimates.

CDR3 length equals 14 residues. The germline CDR1 and CDR2 sequences are MGHRA and YSYEKL. The V and J ends lost 3 bases and 8 bases, in that order; junction bases with no gene match: 9. Total RNA was isolated from each sample in quantities of at least 5 micrograms. This receptor was taken from a man between 60 and 75 years old in good health. The chain uses TRBV4-1 and TRBJ1-2; 7 bases map to TRBD1. Source material: blood. The CDR3 nucleotides are TGCGCCAGCAGCCACCCCGACAGGGTGGACGGCTACACCTTC. This codes for CASSHPDRVDGYTF.